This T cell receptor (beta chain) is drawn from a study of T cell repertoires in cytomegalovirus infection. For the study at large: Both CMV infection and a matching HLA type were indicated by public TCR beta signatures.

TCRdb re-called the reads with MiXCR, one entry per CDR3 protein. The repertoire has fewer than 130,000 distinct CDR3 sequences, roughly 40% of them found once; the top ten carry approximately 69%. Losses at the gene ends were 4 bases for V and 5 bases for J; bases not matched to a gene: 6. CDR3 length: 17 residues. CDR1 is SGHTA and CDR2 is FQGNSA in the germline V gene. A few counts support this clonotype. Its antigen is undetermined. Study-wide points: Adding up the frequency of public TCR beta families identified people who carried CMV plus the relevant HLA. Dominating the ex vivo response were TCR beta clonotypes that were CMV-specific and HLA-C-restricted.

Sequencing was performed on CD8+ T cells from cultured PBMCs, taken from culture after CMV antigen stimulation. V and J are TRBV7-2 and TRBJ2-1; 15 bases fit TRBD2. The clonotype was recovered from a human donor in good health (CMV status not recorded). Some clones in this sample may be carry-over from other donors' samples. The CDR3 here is CASSSWTSGGAHNEQFF. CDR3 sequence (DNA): TGTGCCAGCAGCTCCTGGACTAGCGGGGGGGCACACAATGAGCAGTTCTTC.